The 27 T cell receptor beta chains reported below all come from one sample, sequenced in a study of cytomegalovirus exposure and HLA in healthy donors. The primer mix had 60 Vbeta and 13 Jbeta primers. Some clones are missing from TCRdb's copy, which holds only in-frame ones; the method was immunoSEQ multiplex PCR. The sample carries 90,000 to 120,000 clones, 74% recorded once. The sequencing input was PBMCs. The receptor set was obtained from a woman in her forties in good health and CMV-seropositive.

The chain carries TRBV5-1 and TRBJ2-7, with a tentative D call TRBD2 (7 bases). The CDR3 has 14 residues. Germline values: CDR1 SGHRS, CDR2 YFSETQ. V was clipped by 5 bases and J by 5 bases, with 17 bases between them. The DNA of the CDR3 is TGCGCCAGCAGTCCCGGTGGGGGGGCCGACGAGCAGTACTTC. It encodes CASSPGGGADEQYF.

The CDR3 region is CASSINLYRGGTEAFF. The DNA of the CDR3 is TGTGCCAGTAGTATTAATTTGTACAGGGGAGGAACTGAAGCTTTCTTT. The chain employs TRBV19 and TRBJ1-1; 7 bases are a match to TRBD1. V lost 3 bases and J lost 5; bases outside the gene matches: 12. The germline V gene has CDR1 LNHDA and CDR2 SQIVND (reference sequence). The CDR3 is 16 amino acids.

This clone was seen just once. This CDR3 reads CAWSSTGVLAYNSPLHF. CDR3 DNA: TGTGCCTGGAGTTCGACAGGGGTTCTGGCCTATAATTCACCCCTCCACTTT. V and J are TRBV30 and TRBJ1-6; 8 nucleotides match TRBD1. Germline CDR1 GTSNPN, CDR2 SVGIG (reference sequence). J was trimmed by 2 bases and V by 2 bases; bases with no gene match: 8. The CDR3 runs to 17 residues.

The chain employs TRBV6-5 and TRBJ2-5; 9 bases align to TRBD2. Per germline, CDR1 MNHEY and CDR2 SVGAGI. The CDR3 spans 16 residues. The junction had 7 bases not matched to a gene; V was cut back by 0 bases and J by 5 bases. For the CDR3, the DNA is TGTGCCAGCAGTTACTCGCGGGGGGGCTCGGGGGAGACCCAGTACTTC. This sequence encodes CASSYSRGGSGETQYF.

The V and J genes are TRBV5-1 and TRBJ2-1; weak D call: TRBD2 (6 bases). Germline V gene data show CDR1 as SGHRS and CDR2 as YFSETQ. The CDR3 is 16 residues long. Trimming shortened V by 1 base and J by 2 bases, and 13 bases separated the two germline ends. CDR3 nucleotides: TGCGCCAGCAGCTTGAGGTCTACGGGGGCCTACAATGAGCAGTTCTTC. Translation gives CASSLRSTGAYNEQFF.

The rearrangement joins TRBV27 to TRBJ2-7, with 14 bases fitting TRBD2. CDR1 MNHEY and CDR2 SMNVEV come from the germline V gene (reference sequence). This CDR3 region has 16 residues. Trimming at V came to 6 bases and at J to 4 bases, leaving 8 bases not matched to a gene. As DNA, the CDR3 is TGTGCCAGCAGACCCGGACTAGCGGGGGGATTATACGAGCAGTACTTC. Protein: CASRPGLAGGLYEQYF.

The chain uses TRBV28 and TRBJ2-2; 10 bases match TRBD1. Germline CDR1 is MDHEN and CDR2 is SYDVKM. The CDR3 covers 16 residues. The J segment lost 6 bases and the V segment lost 6 bases, leaving 10 bases of the junction unmatched. CDR3 residues: CASRRPGQGYPGELFF. The CDR3 bases are TGTGCCAGCAGGAGACCGGGACAGGGGTATCCCGGGGAGCTGTTTTTT.

DNA of the CDR3: TGCGCCAGCAGCCCCTCGGGAGATACGCAGTATTTT. As protein: CASSPSGDTQYF. The chain has TRBV5-1 and TRBJ2-3; no clear D. V lost 4 bases to trimming and J lost 5 bases, with 8 bases between them. Germline loops: CDR1 SGHRS, CDR2 YFSETQ. There are 12 residues in the CDR3.

This rearrangement joins TRBV30 to TRBJ1-4, with TRBD1 matching over 9 bases. The junction had 8 bases not matched to a gene; V was cut back by 1 base and J by 8 bases. Germline CDR1 reads GTSNPN; CDR2 reads SVGIG (reference sequence). The CDR3 length is 15 residues. CDR3 region: CAWSGTGAEGEKLFF. DNA of the CDR3: TGTGCCTGGAGTGGGACAGGGGCGGAGGGAGAAAAACTGTTTTTT.

The chain carries TRBV7-9 and TRBJ2-7; 10 bases are shared with TRBD1. Germline V gene sequence: CDR1 SEHNR, CDR2 FQNEAQ (reference sequence). Germline trimming cut 2 bases from V and 6 bases from J; bases unmatched to any gene: 4. The CDR3 runs 14 residues. The CDR3 DNA is TGTGCCAGCAGCTTAAGGACAGGGGGTGTCGAGCAGTACTTC. Its translation is CASSLRTGGVEQYF.

The rearrangement joins TRBV19 to TRBJ2-3; possibly TRBD1 for D (6 bases). V was shortened by 6 bases and J by 12 bases, with 16 bases between the two germline ends. Germline-derived CDR1 and CDR2 are LNHDA and SQIVND (reference sequence). The CDR3 is 12 amino acids. CDR3 nucleotide sequence: TGTGCCAGTAGCCCACAAGGGGGTTTCCAGTATTTT. Residues: CASSPQGGFQYF.

This clone was picked up a small number of times. As DNA, the CDR3 is TGTGCCAGCCGACACGCAACTAATGAAAAACTGTTTTTT. Translating gives CASRHATNEKLFF. This sequence joins TRBV6-6 and TRBJ1-4; D not certain. Germline V CDR1 and CDR2: MNHNY, SVGAGI (reference sequence). The CDR3 is 13 residues long. V was clipped by 8 bases and J by 0 bases, with 7 bases between them.

This clone has just a few counts. The chain recombines TRBV6-5 with TRBJ2-1, with a tentative D call TRBD1 (6 bases). CDR3 length equals 15 residues. The germline V and J ends were trimmed by 5 bases and 6 bases, with 17 bases remaining between them. Germline V CDR1 and CDR2: MNHEY, SVGAGI. The CDR3: CASSLSPQGSNEQFF. The DNA of the CDR3 is TGTGCCAGCAGTCTCTCCCCGCAGGGGAGCAATGAGCAGTTCTTC.

The chain is built from TRBV30 and TRBJ2-7; weak D call: TRBD1 (5 bases). Trimming removed 1 base from V and 7 bases from J, with 17 bases in between. This CDR3 spans 14 amino acids. The germline V gene has CDR1 GTSNPN and CDR2 SVGIG (reference sequence). The CDR3 spells CAWSGGRARGEQYF. The DNA of the CDR3 is TGTGCCTGGAGTGGGGGCAGGGCTCGCGGAGAGCAGTACTTC. Variable domain in full (rest from reference TRBV30 and TRBJ2-7): SQTIHQWPATLVQPVGSPLSLECTVEGTSNPNLYWYRQAAGRGLQLLFYSVGIGQISSEVPQNLSASRPQDRQFILSSKKLLLSDSGFYLCAWSGGRARGEQYFGPGTRLTVT.

The V call is TRBV19, the J call TRBJ1-5, with a weak D call TRBD1 (5 bases). In germline, CDR1 is LNHDA, CDR2 SQIVND (reference sequence). The CDR3 covers 14 residues. V lost 0 bases and J 11 bases, leaving 14 bases between the germline ends. CDR3 sequence (DNA): TGTGCCAGTAGTATAGAGGGGGGGTCCAGCGCCCAGCATTTT. Its translation: CASSIEGGSSAQHF. Full variable domain (missing parts from reference TRBV19 and TRBJ1-5): DGGITQSPKYLFRKEGQNVTLSCEQNLNHDAMYWYRQDPGQGLRLIYYSQIVNDFQKGDIAEGYSVSREKKESFPLTVTSAQKNPTAFYLCASSIEGGSSAQHFGDGTRLSIL.

The chain joins TRBV10-3 to TRBJ2-7; 8 bases agree with TRBD1. The J segment lost 2 bases and the V segment lost 1 base, leaving 1 base of the junction unmatched. Germline loops: CDR1 ENHRY, CDR2 SYGVKD. The CDR3 spans 14 residues. The CDR3: CAISEWDRTYEQYF. CDR3 in DNA: TGTGCCATCAGTGAGTGGGACAGGACCTACGAGCAGTACTTC.

The rearrangement joins TRBV7-9 to TRBJ1-1; perhaps TRBD1 as D (6 bases). The V gene's germline CDR1 is SEHNR and CDR2 FQNEAQ (reference sequence). The V and J ends lost 7 bases and 0 bases respectively, with 12 bases between them. The CDR3 covers 14 residues. The CDR3 spells CASTAQGVNTEAFF. The CDR3 coding sequence is TGTGCCAGCACCGCACAGGGTGTGAACACTGAAGCTTTCTTT.

A word on this clone: An end of the junction does not agree with germline; a read error may underlie this. The chain carries TRBV30 and TRBJ1-4; no firm D call. The length of the CDR3 is 14 residues. Germline V gene lookup returns CDR1 GTSNPN and CDR2 SVGIG (reference sequence). The CDR3 region has the DNA TGTGCCTGGGGTGTACTAGGAACTAATGAAAAACTGTTTTTT. The encoded protein is CAWGVLGTNEKLFF.

The chain uses TRBV5-1 and TRBJ1-2; maybe TRBD1 (5 bases). Looked up from germline, CDR1 is SGHRS and CDR2 is YFSETQ. The CDR3 is made up of 14 amino acids. The V gene lost 3 bases and the J gene lost 6 bases, with 15 bases spanning the gap. CDR3 amino acids: CASSSRGVLDGYTF. CDR3 DNA: TGCGCCAGCAGCTCCCGGGGGGTACTGGATGGCTACACCTTC.

This chain joins TRBV11-3 and TRBJ2-7; TRBD1 aligns across 8 bases. Trimming at V came to 5 bases and at J to 2 bases, leaving 5 bases not matched to a gene. CDR1 and CDR2 (germline): SGHNT, YENEEA. The CDR3 covers 14 residues. Here the CDR3 DNA reads TGTGCCAGCAGCCCATGGGACAGGCCCTACGAGCAGTACTTC. Protein product: CASSPWDRPYEQYF. The full variable domain, in which reference TRBV11-3 and TRBJ2-7 provide the parts outside the CDR3, is EAGVVQSPRYKIIEKKQPVAFWCNPISGHNTLYWYLQNLGQGPELLIRYENEEAVDDSQLPKDRFSAERLKGVDSTLKIQPAELGDSAVYLCASSPWDRPYEQYFGPGTRLTVT.

This clone has only a few counts. The chain is built from TRBV5-6 and TRBJ2-7; 8 bases agree with TRBD1. Germline V gene sequence: CDR1 SGHDT, CDR2 YYEEEE. The CDR3 extends over 15 amino acids. Trimming cost V 2 bases and J 7 bases; bases outside gene matches: 11. The CDR3 nucleotides are TGTGCCAGCAGCTTTGTGACAGGGGCCGTCCGGGAGCAGTACTTC. Translating gives CASSFVTGAVREQYF.

V is TRBV30 and J is TRBJ1-6, with D possibly being TRBD1 (5 bases). The V gene's germline CDR1 is GTSNPN and CDR2 SVGIG (reference sequence). The V gene lost 3 bases and the J gene lost 9 bases, with 21 bases spanning the gap. This CDR3 contains 16 residues. CDR3 sequence reads: CAWRPLGVGGTSPLHF. CDR3 nucleotides: TGTGCCTGGAGGCCCCTCGGGGTGGGGGGGACTTCACCCCTCCACTTT.

In its sample, this clone was seen a few times. The chain links TRBV5-1 to TRBJ2-7, with 7 bases aligning to TRBD1. Losses at the gene ends were 2 bases for V and 0 bases for J; bases not matched to a gene: 8. The CDR3 length is 16 residues. From germline, CDR1 is SGHRS and CDR2 YFSETQ. The chain's CDR3 is CASSFSSDRSSYEQYF. The CDR3 region has the DNA TGCGCCAGCAGCTTCTCCTCGGACAGGAGCTCCTACGAGCAGTACTTC. Full variable domain (outside the CDR3, taken from reference TRBV5-1 and TRBJ2-7): KAGVTQTPRYLIKTRGQQVTLSCSPISGHRSVSWYQQTPGQGLQFLFEYFSETQRNKGNFPGRFSGRQFSNSRSEMNVSTLELGDSALYLCASSFSSDRSSYEQYFGPGTRLTVT.

This clone was counted only a few times. This rearrangement joins TRBV7-2 to TRBJ1-3; no clear D gene. Germline-derived CDR1 and CDR2 are SGHTA and FQGNSA. V was cut by 3 bases and J by 0 bases, with 9 bases left in between. The CDR3 totals 15 residues. CDR3 protein: CASSLDGDSGNTIYF. The CDR3 DNA reads TGTGCCAGCAGCTTGGACGGGGACTCTGGAAACACCATATATTTT.

The genes are TRBV5-1 and TRBJ2-5, with 12 bases matching TRBD2. The germline V gene encodes CDR1 SGHRS and CDR2 YFSETQ. This CDR3 region has 17 residues. Trimming cost V 0 bases and J 3 bases; bases outside gene matches: 6. CDR3: CASSLGASGGAEETQYF. The CDR3, as DNA: TGCGCCAGCAGCTTGGGAGCTAGCGGGGGGGCCGAAGAGACCCAGTACTTC.

The CDR3 loop reads CASTPGGNTEAFF. The DNA for the CDR3 is TGCGCCAGCACCCCGGGTGGAAACACTGAAGCTTTCTTT. V and J are TRBV5-1 and TRBJ1-1, with no clear D. This CDR3 has 13 amino acids. Looked up from germline, CDR1 is SGHRS and CDR2 is YFSETQ. With 6 bases removed from V and 2 bases from J, the gap between germline ends came to 11 bases.

The rearrangement joins TRBV7-8 to TRBJ1-5; D is ambiguous. This CDR3 is built from 16 residues. CDR1 SGHVS and CDR2 FQNEAQ come from the germline V gene. Trimming removed 0 bases from V and 1 base from J, with 10 bases in between. CDR3 sequence reads: CASSLARLPSNQPQHF. CDR3 DNA: TGTGCCAGCAGCTTAGCCAGATTACCAAGCAATCAGCCCCAGCATTTT.